This T cell receptor beta chain was profiled in a study of cytomegalovirus exposure and HLA in healthy donors. Study-level points and caveats: There were several of the most significant clusters that appeared linked to common viral pathogens in a later analysis.

Of note for this clone: The antigen remains undetermined.

Germline V gene data show CDR1 as SGHTA and CDR2 as FQGTGA. The CDR3 has 15 residues. Unmatched junction bases numbered 6, after V lost 5 bases and J lost 4 bases. Vbeta (60) and Jbeta (13) primers were used in the PCR. Assay: immunoSEQ multiplex PCR; the TCRdb copy retains only in-frame clones and omits some. The table records some 140,000 clones, roughly 80% of them present only once. Sequences were obtained from PBMCs. The sequence was collected from a man aged 25-45 years in good health and CMV-seropositive. The V call is TRBV7-3, the J call TRBJ2-3, with TRBD2 matching 10 bases. CDR3 protein: CASSVLAGNSDTQYF. The CDR3 region has the DNA TGTGCCAGCAGCGTACTAGCGGGGAATTCAGATACGCAGTATTTT. The full variable domain, its missing parts supplied by reference TRBV7-3 and TRBJ2-3, is GAGVSQTPSNKVTEKGKYVELRCDPISGHTALYWYRQSLGQGPEFLIYFQGTGAADDSGLPNDRFFAVRPEGSVSTLKIQRTERGDSAVYLCASSVLAGNSDTQYFGPGTRLTVL.